The 24 T cell receptor beta chains given below trace back to one sample, sequenced in a study of OX40 agonist ivuxolimab in advanced cancers. Using immunoSEQ multiplex PCR, the repertoire was profiled, and TCRdb retains in-frame clones only, with some absent. The table lists 45,000 to 65,000 clones, approximately 84% of them singletons. The specimen was CD4+ or CD8+ T cells sorted from blood, collected in a trial of the OX40 agonist ivuxolimab. These receptors were collected from an adult with an advanced solid tumor such as melanoma, head and neck, liver or kidney cancer.

The V and J genes are TRBV30 and TRBJ2-2; D perhaps matches TRBD1 (6 bases). Looked up from germline, CDR1 is GTSNPN and CDR2 is SVGIG (reference sequence). The germline V and J ends were trimmed by 4 bases and 6 bases, with 18 bases remaining between them. The CDR3 runs to 15 residues. As DNA, the CDR3 is TGTGCCTGGAAAACAGGGCAGACCGCCCCCGGGGAGCTGTTTTTT. Its translation: CAWKTGQTAPGELFF. The full variable domain, in which reference TRBV30 and TRBJ2-2 provide the parts outside the CDR3, is SQTIHQWPATLVQPVGSPLSLECTVEGTSNPNLYWYRQAAGRGLQLLFYSVGIGQISSEVPQNLSASRPQDRQFILSSKKLLLSDSGFYLCAWKTGQTAPGELFFGEGSRLTVL.

The chain couples TRBV5-1 to TRBJ2-7; 7 nucleotides match TRBD2. Germline CDR1 is SGHRS and CDR2 is YFSETQ. The CDR3 contains 17 residues. Trimming took 3 bases from V and 7 from J; bases not matched to a gene: 19. Written as DNA, the CDR3 is TGCGCCAGCAGCTCCGCGGTTTGGCGGGAGAATCCAGATGAGCAGTACTTC. This gives the protein CASSSAVWRENPDEQYF.

The rearrangement uses TRBV4-1 and TRBJ2-1, with D perhaps given as TRBD1 or TRBD2 (6 bases each). This CDR3 has 16 amino acids. CDR1 and CDR2 (germline): MGHRA, YSYEKL. V was clipped by 4 bases and J by 5 bases, with 18 bases between them. CDR3 sequence reads: CASSLPRRRGDNEQFF. The CDR3 region has the DNA TGCGCCAGCAGCCTCCCTAGGAGGAGGGGGGACAATGAGCAGTTCTTC.

This clone was picked up one time. This chain uses TRBV28 with TRBJ2-5, with D perhaps matching TRBD1 (5 bases). V was clipped by 3 bases and J by 4 bases, with 15 bases between them. This CDR3 is built from 15 residues. Germline CDR1 and CDR2: MDHEN and SYDVKM. CDR3 sequence reads: CASSFDGRATETQYF. CDR3 bases: TGTGCCAGCAGTTTCGACGGCAGGGCAACAGAGACCCAGTACTTC.

This rearrangement joins TRBV21-1 to TRBJ2-1; TRBD1 reflects the table's D call only, with no check against the DNA. TRBV21-1 is tagged as a pseudogene. The CDR3 length is 12 residues. This CDR3 reads CASRGVHNEQFF. The CDR3, as DNA: TGTGCCAGCAGAGGGGTGCACAATGAGCAGTTCTTC.

This chain links TRBV29-1 with TRBJ2-3; 8 bases match TRBD2. The junction had 6 bases not matched to a gene; V was cut back by 7 bases and J by 6 bases. Germline V gene lookup returns CDR1 SQVTM and CDR2 ANQGSEA. This CDR3 spans 12 amino acids. The CDR3 sequence: CSDGRARDTQYF. In DNA form, the CDR3 reads TGCAGCGACGGGAGGGCAAGGGATACGCAGTATTTT.

V gene TRBV4-1 combines with J gene TRBJ2-3, with D unresolved. This CDR3 is 13 amino acids long. Germline V gene lookup returns CDR1 MGHRA and CDR2 YSYEKL. The V end lost 3 bases, the J end lost 4 bases, and 8 bases lay between the germline ends. CDR3 coding DNA: TGCGCCAGCAGCCAGCGAGTGTCAGATACGCAGTATTTT. Its protein is CASSQRVSDTQYF.

The chain links TRBV9 to TRBJ2-2, with a possible D match to TRBD2 (5 bases). The V gene lost 1 base and the J gene lost 2 bases, with 9 bases spanning the gap. The CDR3 consists of 15 residues. The V gene's germline CDR1 is SGDLS and CDR2 YYNGEE. The CDR3 is CASSVTGSNTGELFF. CDR3 sequence (DNA): TGTGCCAGCAGCGTAACGGGATCTAACACCGGGGAGCTGTTTTTT. Full variable domain (missing parts from reference TRBV9 and TRBJ2-2): DSGVTQTPKHLITATGQRVTLRCSPRSGDLSVYWYQQSLDQGLQFLIQYYNGEERAKGNILERFSAQQFPDLHSELNLSSLELGDSALYFCASSVTGSNTGELFFGEGSRLTVL.

This clone was observed once. The genes are TRBV2 and TRBJ2-5; 10 bases align to TRBD1. Trimming at V came to 4 bases and at J to 5 bases, leaving 10 bases not matched to a gene. Germline V gives CDR1 SNHLY, CDR2 FYNNEI. This CDR3 region has 16 residues. CDR3 amino acids: CASSAPGTGEVETQYF. In DNA form, the CDR3 reads TGTGCCAGCAGTGCCCCCGGGACAGGGGAAGTTGAGACCCAGTACTTC.

The chain is built from TRBV6-1 and TRBJ2-3; D unresolved. Germline V gene lookup returns CDR1 MNHNS and CDR2 SASEGT. V lost 1 base and J 2 bases, leaving 10 bases between the germline ends. The CDR3 has 15 residues. The CDR3 spells CASSEERLNTDTQYF. The CDR3 DNA follows: TGTGCCAGCAGTGAAGAGAGACTCAACACAGATACGCAGTATTTT.

V and J are TRBV6-4 and TRBJ2-2; TRBD1 matches at 9 bases. With 5 bases clipped from V and 5 bases from J, the junction kept 3 bases outside the gene matches. This CDR3 is built from 14 residues. The germline V gene encodes CDR1 MRHNA and CDR2 SNTAGT. The CDR3 protein is CASSRQGVTGELFF. In DNA form, the CDR3 reads TGTGCCAGCAGTCGACAGGGGGTGACCGGGGAGCTGTTTTTT.

The rearrangement joins TRBV30 to TRBJ2-7, with D possibly being TRBD1 or TRBD2 (5 bases each). The germline V and J ends were trimmed by 3 bases and 3 bases, with 12 bases remaining between them. This CDR3 region has 13 residues. CDR1 is GTSNPN and CDR2 is SVGIG in the germline V gene (reference sequence). The chain's CDR3 is CAWSSGTIYEQYF. The CDR3 DNA is TGTGCCTGGAGCTCCGGGACGATCTACGAGCAGTACTTC.

This chain joins TRBV19 and TRBJ1-1, with a tentative D call TRBD1 (6 bases). CDR1 is LNHDA, CDR2 SQIVND, per germline (reference sequence). This CDR3 comprises 15 residues. The V end lost 2 bases, the J end lost 2 bases, and 12 bases lay between the germline ends. The CDR3 nucleotides are TGTGCCAGTAGTATATCAGGGGCGGGAAACACTGAAGCTTTCTTT. It specifies CASSISGAGNTEAFF.

This chain links TRBV15 with TRBJ2-1; 8 positions match TRBD1. The length of the CDR3 is 12 residues. Trimming took 6 bases from V and 7 from J; bases not matched to a gene: 2. Germline-derived CDR1 and CDR2 are LNHNV and YYDKDF (reference sequence). CDR3 nucleotide sequence: TGTGCCACCAGACAGGGGGTAAATGAGCAGTTCTTC. It codes for CATRQGVNEQFF.

The rearrangement links TRBV27 to TRBJ1-1; D may be TRBD1 (5 bases). CDR3 length: 16 amino acids. Germline CDR1 and CDR2: MNHEY and SMNVEV (reference sequence). Trimming cost V 6 bases and J 1 base, with 18 bases left between them. CDR3 coding DNA: TGTGCCAGCAGGATATGGGGGGGAGGGGAGAACACTGAAGCTTTCTTT. Protein product: CASRIWGGGENTEAFF.

The chain links TRBV27 to TRBJ2-7; 8 bases are shared with TRBD1. The CDR3 spans 16 residues. Germline assignment: CDR1 MNHEY and CDR2 SMNVEV (reference sequence). Losses at the gene ends were 3 bases for V and 2 bases for J; bases not matched to a gene: 9. This CDR3 is CASSFSGTGSTYEQYF. In nucleotides, the CDR3 is TGTGCCAGCAGTTTTTCCGGGACAGGCTCAACCTACGAGCAGTACTTC.

The chain is built from TRBV5-5 and TRBJ1-5, with D possibly TRBD1 on 5 matching bases. The CDR3 length is 18 residues. V lost 4 bases and J 0 bases, leaving 20 bases between the germline ends. The germline V gene encodes CDR1 SGHKS and CDR2 YYEKEE (reference sequence). CDR3 in amino acids: CASSLNQRGQNSNQPQHF. Here the CDR3 DNA reads TGTGCCAGCAGCCTTAACCAACGGGGCCAGAATAGCAATCAGCCCCAGCATTTT.

For this clone: Other nucleotide sequences from this sample produce the same CDR3. The gene calls are TRBV6-5 and TRBJ1-1; maybe TRBD1 (5 bases). V lost 6 bases to trimming and J lost 3 bases, with 11 bases between them. The CDR3 runs to 13 residues. CDR1 and CDR2 (germline): MNHEY, SVGAGI. The CDR3 protein is CASRPGPHTEAFF. CDR3 DNA sequence: TGTGCCAGCAGACCGGGGCCGCACACTGAAGCTTTCTTT.

J is TRBJ2-7 and V is TRBV6-6; D not resolved. Germline assignment: CDR1 MNHNY and CDR2 SVGAGI (reference sequence). The CDR3 spans 13 residues. Trimming removed 3 bases from V and 6 bases from J, with 12 bases in between. CDR3 in amino acids: CASSYPDQSEQYF. The CDR3 DNA sequence: TGTGCCAGCAGTTATCCGGACCAGTCCGAGCAGTACTTC.

The CDR3 region has the DNA TGTGCCAGCAGTTTGGGCAGCCAAAATAGCAATCAGCCCCAGCATTTT. Translating gives CASSLGSQNSNQPQHF. The chain uses TRBV28 and TRBJ1-5, with unresolved D. The CDR3 extends over 16 amino acids. CDR1 is MDHEN, CDR2 SYDVKM, per germline. V lost 3 bases to trimming and J lost 0 bases, with 12 bases between them.

The rearrangement uses TRBV5-1 and TRBJ2-5, with 10 bases that match TRBD1. Germline V gives CDR1 SGHRS, CDR2 YFSETQ. The length of the CDR3 is 15 residues. With 7 bases clipped from V and 3 bases from J, the junction kept 9 bases outside the gene matches. CDR3 loop: CASGIRGTGEETQYF. The CDR3 DNA reads TGCGCCAGCGGCATCAGAGGGACAGGGGAAGAGACCCAGTACTTC.

The CDR3 is CASSRGGRSEQFF. CDR3 DNA sequence: TGTGCCAGCAGCCGGGGGGGGAGGAGTGAGCAGTTCTTC. The genes are TRBV11-3 and TRBJ2-1, with 8 positions matching TRBD2. The CDR3 contains 13 residues. CDR1 and CDR2 (germline): SGHNT, YENEEA. With 5 bases clipped from V and 9 bases from J, the junction kept 6 bases outside the gene matches.

This rearrangement joins TRBV7-2 to TRBJ2-7, with D unclear. The CDR3 totals 13 residues. Trimming shortened V by 3 bases and J by 2 bases, and 8 bases separated the two germline ends. Germline lookup yields CDR1 SGHTA and CDR2 FQGNSA. CDR3 nucleotides: TGTGCCAGCAGCTTGGCGGCGGCCTACGAGCAGTACTTC. Amino acid sequence: CASSLAAAYEQYF.

The table lists this clone with a few counts. This chain's CDR3 is CAWRDPPGTSSYEQYF. The CDR3 DNA reads TGTGCCTGGAGGGATCCTCCCGGGACTAGCTCCTACGAGCAGTACTTC. The rearrangement joins TRBV30 to TRBJ2-7; 8 nucleotides align to TRBD2. With 3 bases clipped from V and 0 bases from J, the junction kept 10 bases outside the gene matches. This CDR3 contains 16 residues. Germline V gene lookup returns CDR1 GTSNPN and CDR2 SVGIG (reference sequence).